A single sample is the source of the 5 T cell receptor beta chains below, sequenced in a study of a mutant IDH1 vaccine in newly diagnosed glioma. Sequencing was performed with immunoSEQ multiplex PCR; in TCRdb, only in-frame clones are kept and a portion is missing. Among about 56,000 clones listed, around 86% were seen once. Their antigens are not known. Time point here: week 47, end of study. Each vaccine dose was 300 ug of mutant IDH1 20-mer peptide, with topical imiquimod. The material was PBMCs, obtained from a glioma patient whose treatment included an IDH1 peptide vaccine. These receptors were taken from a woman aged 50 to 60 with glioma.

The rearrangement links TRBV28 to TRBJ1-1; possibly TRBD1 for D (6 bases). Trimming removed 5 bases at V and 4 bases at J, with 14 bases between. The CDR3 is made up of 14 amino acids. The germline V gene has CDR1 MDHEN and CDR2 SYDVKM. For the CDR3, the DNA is TGTGCCAGCAGTCCCCCCCAGGGGATCACTGAAGCTTTCTTT. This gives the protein CASSPPQGITEAFF.

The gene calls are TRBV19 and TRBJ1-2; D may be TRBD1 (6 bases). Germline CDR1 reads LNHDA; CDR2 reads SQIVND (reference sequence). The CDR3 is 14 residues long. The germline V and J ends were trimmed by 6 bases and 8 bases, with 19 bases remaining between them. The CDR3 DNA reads TGTGCCAGTAGGATCCCCTACAGGGTCGACGGCTACACCTTC. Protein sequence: CASRIPYRVDGYTF.

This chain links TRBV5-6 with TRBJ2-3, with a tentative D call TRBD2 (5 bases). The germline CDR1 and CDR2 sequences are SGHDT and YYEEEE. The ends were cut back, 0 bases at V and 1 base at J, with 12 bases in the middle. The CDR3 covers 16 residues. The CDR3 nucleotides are TGTGCCAGCAGCTTGGATACTAGGCGGCGCACAGATACGCAGTATTTT. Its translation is CASSLDTRRRTDTQYF.

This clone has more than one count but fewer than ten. The CDR3: CAWSVSGGAEAFF. As DNA, the CDR3 is TGTGCCTGGAGTGTATCAGGGGGCGCTGAAGCTTTCTTT. V is TRBV30 and J is TRBJ1-1; 8 nucleotides match TRBD1. CDR3 length: 13 amino acids. With 0 bases clipped from V and 6 bases from J, the junction kept 3 bases outside the gene matches. Germline V gives CDR1 GTSNPN, CDR2 SVGIG (reference sequence).

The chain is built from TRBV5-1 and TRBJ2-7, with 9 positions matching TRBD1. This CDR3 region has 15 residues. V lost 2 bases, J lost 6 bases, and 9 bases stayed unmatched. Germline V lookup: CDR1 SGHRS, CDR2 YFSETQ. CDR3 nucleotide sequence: TGCGCCAGCAGCTTAACAGGGGGCGCGGTTCCCGAGCAGTACTTC. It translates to CASSLTGGAVPEQYF.